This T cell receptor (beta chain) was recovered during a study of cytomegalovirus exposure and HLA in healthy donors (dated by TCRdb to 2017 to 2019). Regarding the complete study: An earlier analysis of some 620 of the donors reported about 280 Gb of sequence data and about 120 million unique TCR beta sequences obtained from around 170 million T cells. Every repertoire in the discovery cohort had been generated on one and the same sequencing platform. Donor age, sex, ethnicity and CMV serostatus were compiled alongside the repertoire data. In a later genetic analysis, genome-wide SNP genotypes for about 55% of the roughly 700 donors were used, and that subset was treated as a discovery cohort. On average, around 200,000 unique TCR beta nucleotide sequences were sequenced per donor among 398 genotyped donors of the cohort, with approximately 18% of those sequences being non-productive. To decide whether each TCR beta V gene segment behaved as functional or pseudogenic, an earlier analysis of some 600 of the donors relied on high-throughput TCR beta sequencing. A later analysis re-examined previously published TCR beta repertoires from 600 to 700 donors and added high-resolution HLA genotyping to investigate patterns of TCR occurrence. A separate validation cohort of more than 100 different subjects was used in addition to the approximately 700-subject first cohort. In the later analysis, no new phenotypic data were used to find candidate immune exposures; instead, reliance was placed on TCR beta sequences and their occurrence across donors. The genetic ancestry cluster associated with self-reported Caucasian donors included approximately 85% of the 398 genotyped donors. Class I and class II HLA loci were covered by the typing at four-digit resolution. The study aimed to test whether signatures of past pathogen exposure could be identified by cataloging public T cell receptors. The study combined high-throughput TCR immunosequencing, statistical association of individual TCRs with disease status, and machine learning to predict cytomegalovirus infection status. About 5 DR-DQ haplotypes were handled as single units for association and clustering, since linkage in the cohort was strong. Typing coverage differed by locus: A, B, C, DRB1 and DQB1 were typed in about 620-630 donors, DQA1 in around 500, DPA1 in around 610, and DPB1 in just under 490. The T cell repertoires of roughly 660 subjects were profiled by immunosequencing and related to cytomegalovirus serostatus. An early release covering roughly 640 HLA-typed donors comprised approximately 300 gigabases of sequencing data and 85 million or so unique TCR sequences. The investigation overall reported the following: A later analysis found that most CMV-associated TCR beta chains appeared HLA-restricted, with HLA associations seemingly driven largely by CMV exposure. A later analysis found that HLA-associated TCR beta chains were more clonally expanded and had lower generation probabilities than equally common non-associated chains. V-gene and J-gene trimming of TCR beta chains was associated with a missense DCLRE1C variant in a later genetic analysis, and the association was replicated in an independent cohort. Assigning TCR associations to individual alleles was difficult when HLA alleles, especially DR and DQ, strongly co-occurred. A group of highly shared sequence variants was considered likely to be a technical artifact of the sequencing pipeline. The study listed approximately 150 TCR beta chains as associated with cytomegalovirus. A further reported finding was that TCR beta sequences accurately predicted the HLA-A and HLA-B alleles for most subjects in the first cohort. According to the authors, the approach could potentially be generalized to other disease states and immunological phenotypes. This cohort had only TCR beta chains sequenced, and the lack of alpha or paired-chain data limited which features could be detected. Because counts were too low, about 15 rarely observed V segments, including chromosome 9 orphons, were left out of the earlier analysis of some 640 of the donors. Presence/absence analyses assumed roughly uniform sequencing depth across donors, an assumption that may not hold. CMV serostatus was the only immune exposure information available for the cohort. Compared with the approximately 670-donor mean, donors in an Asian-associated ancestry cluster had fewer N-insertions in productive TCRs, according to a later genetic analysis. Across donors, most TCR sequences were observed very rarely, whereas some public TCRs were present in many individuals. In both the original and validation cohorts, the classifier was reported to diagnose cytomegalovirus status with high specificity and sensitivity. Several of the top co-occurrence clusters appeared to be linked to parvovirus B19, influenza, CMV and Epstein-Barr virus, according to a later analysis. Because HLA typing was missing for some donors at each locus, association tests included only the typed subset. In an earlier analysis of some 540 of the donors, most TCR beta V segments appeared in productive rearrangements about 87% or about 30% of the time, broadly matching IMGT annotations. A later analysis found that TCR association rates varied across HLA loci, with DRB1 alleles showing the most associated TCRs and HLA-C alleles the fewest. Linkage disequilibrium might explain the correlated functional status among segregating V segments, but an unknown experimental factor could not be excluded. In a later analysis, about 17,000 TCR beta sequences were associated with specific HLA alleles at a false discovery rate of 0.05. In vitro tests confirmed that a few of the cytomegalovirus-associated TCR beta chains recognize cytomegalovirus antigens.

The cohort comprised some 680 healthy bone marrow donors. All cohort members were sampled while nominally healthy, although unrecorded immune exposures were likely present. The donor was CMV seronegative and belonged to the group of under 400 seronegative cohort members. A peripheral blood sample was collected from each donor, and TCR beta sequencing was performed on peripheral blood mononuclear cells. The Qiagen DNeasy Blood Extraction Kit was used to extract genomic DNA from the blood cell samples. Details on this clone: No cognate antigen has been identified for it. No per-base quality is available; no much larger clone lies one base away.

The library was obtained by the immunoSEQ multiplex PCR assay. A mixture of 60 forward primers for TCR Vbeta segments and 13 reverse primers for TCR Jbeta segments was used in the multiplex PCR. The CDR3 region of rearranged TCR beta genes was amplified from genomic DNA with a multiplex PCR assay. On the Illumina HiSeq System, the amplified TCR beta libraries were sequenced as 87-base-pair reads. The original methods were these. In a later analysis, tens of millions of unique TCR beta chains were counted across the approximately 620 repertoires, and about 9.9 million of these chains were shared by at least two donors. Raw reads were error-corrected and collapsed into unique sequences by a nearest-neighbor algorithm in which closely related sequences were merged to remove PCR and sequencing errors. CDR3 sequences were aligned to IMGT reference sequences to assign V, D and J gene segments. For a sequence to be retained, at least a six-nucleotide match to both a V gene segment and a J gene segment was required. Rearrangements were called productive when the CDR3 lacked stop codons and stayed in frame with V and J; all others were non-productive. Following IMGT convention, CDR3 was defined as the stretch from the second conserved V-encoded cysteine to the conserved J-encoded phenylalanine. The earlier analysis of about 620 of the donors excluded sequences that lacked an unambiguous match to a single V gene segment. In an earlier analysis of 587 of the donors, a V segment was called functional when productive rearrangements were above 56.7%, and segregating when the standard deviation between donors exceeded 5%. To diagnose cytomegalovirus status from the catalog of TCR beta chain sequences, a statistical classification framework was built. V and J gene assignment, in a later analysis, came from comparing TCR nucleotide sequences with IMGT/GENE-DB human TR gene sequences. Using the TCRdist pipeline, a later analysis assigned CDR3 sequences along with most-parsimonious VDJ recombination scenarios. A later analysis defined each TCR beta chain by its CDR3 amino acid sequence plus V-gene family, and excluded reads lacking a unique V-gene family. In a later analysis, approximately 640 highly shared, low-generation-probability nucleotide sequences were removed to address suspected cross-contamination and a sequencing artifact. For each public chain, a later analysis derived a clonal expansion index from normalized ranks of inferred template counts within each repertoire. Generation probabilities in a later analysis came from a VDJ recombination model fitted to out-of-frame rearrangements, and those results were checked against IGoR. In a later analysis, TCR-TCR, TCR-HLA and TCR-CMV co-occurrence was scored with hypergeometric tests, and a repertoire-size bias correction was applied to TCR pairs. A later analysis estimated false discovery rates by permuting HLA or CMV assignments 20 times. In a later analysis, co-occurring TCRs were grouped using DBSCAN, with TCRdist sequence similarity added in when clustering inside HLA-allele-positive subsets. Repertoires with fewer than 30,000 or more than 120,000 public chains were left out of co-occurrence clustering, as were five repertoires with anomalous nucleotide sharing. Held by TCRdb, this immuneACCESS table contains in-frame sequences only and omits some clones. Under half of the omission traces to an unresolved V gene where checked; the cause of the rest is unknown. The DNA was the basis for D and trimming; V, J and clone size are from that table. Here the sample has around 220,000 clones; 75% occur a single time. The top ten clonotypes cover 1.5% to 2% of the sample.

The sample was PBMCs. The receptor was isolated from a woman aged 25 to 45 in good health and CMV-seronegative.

The CDR3 protein is CASSPSLAGGSTDTQYF. Read as DNA, the sequence is TGTGCCAGCTCACCAAGTCTTGCGGGAGGGAGCACAGATACGCAGTATTTT. The chain employs TRBV18 and TRBJ2-3; 9 middle bases align to TRBD2. There are 17 amino acids in the CDR3, from cysteine to phenylalanine inclusive. The CDR3 DNA has 51 bases and is translated from base 1. For this chain, trimming is 2 bases at the V end and 0 bases at the J end, and the number of junction bases without a gene match is 6. Via the germline V gene, CDR1 is KGHSH and CDR2 LQKENI.